These 27 T cell receptor beta chains share one sample of origin, sequenced in a study of cytomegalovirus exposure and HLA in healthy donors. It was with 60 Vbeta and 13 Jbeta primers that the PCR ran. Sequenced by immunoSEQ multiplex PCR; TCRdb stores in-frame clones only, minus some. This table holds some 120,000 clones, approximately 80% found once. Sequencing was done on a sample of PBMCs. All receptors come from a woman aged 30 to 39 in good health and CMV-seronegative.

This clone occurred once. This sequence joins TRBV14 and TRBJ2-2; 10 bases are a match to TRBD1. Germline CDR1 reads SGHDN; CDR2 reads FVKESK. The CDR3 consists of 15 residues. Trimming at V came to 2 bases and at J to 6 bases, leaving 3 bases not matched to a gene. Written as DNA, the CDR3 is TGTGCCAGCAGCCAATCCGGGACAGGGGCCGGGGAGCTGTTTTTT. This encodes CASSQSGTGAGELFF. Full variable domain (remainder filled in from reference TRBV14 and TRBJ2-2): EAGVTQFPSHSVIEKGQTVTLRCDPISGHDNLYWYRRVMGKEIKFLLHFVKESKQDESGMPNNRFLAERTGGTYSTLKVQPAELEDSGVYFCASSQSGTGAGELFFGEGSRLTVL.

This chain connects TRBV30 to TRBJ2-7; D not resolved. V gave up 1 base and J gave up 6 bases, with 7 bases separating them. Germline CDR1 reads GTSNPN; CDR2 reads SVGIG (reference sequence). This CDR3 comprises 11 residues. The CDR3 nucleotides read TGTGCCTGGAGTGGTGGGCTCGAGCAGTACTTC. Its translation: CAWSGGLEQYF.

The chain carries TRBV5-1 and TRBJ1-1, with a weak D call TRBD1 (6 bases). The CDR3 is 15 residues long. V lost 0 bases and J lost 1, with 10 bases in between. In germline, CDR1 is SGHRS, CDR2 YFSETQ. CDR3 DNA sequence: TGCGCCAGCAGCTTGGATGGACAGAAGAACACTGAAGCTTTCTTT. As protein: CASSLDGQKNTEAFF.

The rearrangement joins TRBV28 to TRBJ1-4, with 7 bases aligning to TRBD1. In germline, CDR1 is MDHEN, CDR2 SYDVKM. The V gene end was trimmed by 6 bases and the J gene end by 4 bases; junction bases not matched to a gene: 11. This CDR3 has 16 amino acids. The CDR3 protein is CASSYSMGQNNEKLFF. CDR3 in DNA: TGTGCCAGCAGCTACAGTATGGGACAGAATAATGAAAAACTGTTTTTT.

The chain recombines TRBV19 with TRBJ2-2; 8 bases fit TRBD1. This CDR3 spans 15 amino acids. J lost 4 bases, V lost 4 bases, and 5 bases had no gene match. Germline V lookup: CDR1 LNHDA, CDR2 SQIVND (reference sequence). CDR3 coding DNA: TGTGCCAGTAGTACGTCAGGGGGCGGCACCGGGGAGCTGTTTTTT. This codes for CASSTSGGGTGELFF. The full variable domain, rest sourced from reference TRBV19 and TRBJ2-2, is DGGITQSPKYLFRKEGQNVTLSCEQNLNHDAMYWYRQDPGQGLRLIYYSQIVNDFQKGDIAEGYSVSREKKESFPLTVTSAQKNPTAFYLCASSTSGGGTGELFFGEGSRLTVL.

The chain combines TRBV7-9 with TRBJ2-5; TRBD2 aligns across 8 bases. Germline lookup yields CDR1 SEHNR and CDR2 FQNEAQ (reference sequence). The CDR3 has 17 residues. Trimming at V came to 4 bases and at J to 5 bases, leaving 15 bases not matched to a gene. The CDR3 here is CASSSLPSSGREETQYF. In nucleotides, the CDR3 is TGTGCCAGCAGCTCCCTCCCTTCTAGCGGGCGAGAGGAGACCCAGTACTTC.

This clone came up once. The rearrangement uses TRBV28 and TRBJ2-3, with 7 bases aligning to TRBD1. Germline V lookup: CDR1 MDHEN, CDR2 SYDVKM. The CDR3 has 15 residues. V was clipped by 3 bases and J by 5 bases; unmatched bases: 8. The CDR3 here is CASSFPRQGRDTQYF. The CDR3 bases are TGTGCCAGCAGTTTCCCAAGACAGGGACGAGATACGCAGTATTTT.

This clone has just a few counts. At one end, the junction sequence differs from germline, possibly due to a read error. The V call is TRBV7-9, the J call TRBJ2-5; 8 bases are a match to TRBD2. Germline CDR1 is SEHNR and CDR2 is FQNEAQ (reference sequence). The CDR3 has 15 amino acids. The CDR3 nucleotides read TGTTCCAGCAGCTTAGCTCTAGCGGGTCAAGAGACCCAGTACTTC. Its translation is CSSSLALAGQETQYF.

This clone came up a few times. The chain is built from TRBV27 and TRBJ1-1; D possibly corresponds to TRBD1 (5 bases). Germline CDR1 and CDR2: MNHEY and SMNVEV (reference sequence). Trimming shortened V by 5 bases and J by 4 bases, and 17 bases separated the two germline ends. The CDR3 sequence is 15 residues long. The CDR3 spells CASSIISGRGTEAFF. In DNA form, the CDR3 reads TGTGCCAGCAGTATAATTTCAGGGCGGGGCACTGAAGCTTTCTTT.

The chain joins TRBV18 to TRBJ2-7; 7 nucleotides agree with TRBD1. The germline V gene encodes CDR1 KGHSH and CDR2 LQKENI. The CDR3 sequence is 14 residues long. V lost 3 bases, J lost 2 bases, and 4 bases stayed unmatched. The CDR3 spells CASSPQTGTYEQYF. CDR3 in DNA: TGTGCCAGCTCACCGCAGACAGGGACCTACGAGCAGTACTTC.

The chain combines TRBV6-1 with TRBJ2-7; 11 nucleotides match TRBD1. J lost 4 bases, V lost 7 bases, and 9 bases had no gene match. This CDR3 contains 15 residues. Germline lookup yields CDR1 MNHNS and CDR2 SASEGT. Here the CDR3 DNA reads TGTGCCAGCACCGGGAGGACAGGGGGCTGGTACGAGCAGTACTTC. Its translation is CASTGRTGGWYEQYF.

This clone has a handful of counts. This rearrangement joins TRBV5-1 to TRBJ2-2, with D perhaps matching TRBD2 (6 bases). CDR1 and CDR2 from the germline V gene are SGHRS and YFSETQ. Between the trimmed V and J ends, which lost 0 bases and 4 bases, there was a span of 13 bases. This CDR3 contains 16 residues. The CDR3 loop is CASSLGFRELTGELFF. DNA for the CDR3: TGCGCCAGCAGCTTGGGATTTCGGGAGCTCACCGGGGAGCTGTTTTTT.

V usage is TRBV5-1 and J usage is TRBJ2-7; no reliable D call. V lost 1 base and J lost 2, with 10 bases in between. Germline CDR1 and CDR2: SGHRS and YFSETQ. The CDR3 spans 14 residues. CDR3 sequence reads: CASSLPEVTYEQYF. The DNA of the CDR3 is TGCGCCAGCAGCTTGCCAGAGGTAACCTACGAGCAGTACTTC.

Here the CDR3 reads CASSGNRGTYNEQFF. The CDR3 region has the DNA TGTGCCAGCAGTGGAAACAGGGGGACCTACAATGAGCAGTTCTTC. This chain connects TRBV6-1 to TRBJ2-1, with TRBD1 identical over 8 bases. CDR3 length: 15 amino acids. Losses at the gene ends were 4 bases for V and 2 bases for J; bases not matched to a gene: 4. Germline V gene lookup returns CDR1 MNHNS and CDR2 SASEGT.

The chain links TRBV2 to TRBJ2-2; 7 bases line up with TRBD2. CDR1 is SNHLY, CDR2 FYNNEI, per germline. V lost 7 bases and J lost 2; bases outside the gene matches: 4. The CDR3 runs 14 residues. Here the CDR3 DNA reads TGTGCCAGCACGGAGGGACTAAACACCGGGGAGCTGTTTTTT. This sequence encodes CASTEGLNTGELFF.

Only one count was recorded for this clone. This chain joins TRBV6-5 and TRBJ2-5, with D possibly being TRBD2 (6 bases). Germline V gene sequence: CDR1 MNHEY, CDR2 SVGAGI. V shed 1 base and J shed 2 bases, with 14 bases lying between them. The CDR3 spans 16 residues. The DNA for the CDR3 is TGTGCCAGCAGTTACTTAGCCATCGGGGGACAAGAGACCCAGTACTTC. As protein: CASSYLAIGGQETQYF.

In nucleotides, the CDR3 is TGTGCCAGCCACAGGGGGTACACTGAAGCTTTCTTT. Encoded protein: CASHRGYTEAFF. The J gene is TRBJ1-1, the V gene TRBV19; TRBD1 matches at 8 bases. This CDR3 contains 12 residues. Trimming cost V 9 bases and J 3 bases; bases outside gene matches: 3. CDR1 is LNHDA and CDR2 is SQIVND in the germline V gene (reference sequence).

Written as DNA, the CDR3 is TGTGCCAGCAGCGTAGGAGCGGGAGGGCCCAATGAGCAGTTCTTC. Its protein is CASSVGAGGPNEQFF. The chain recombines TRBV9 with TRBJ2-1, with 10 bases that match TRBD2. Germline values: CDR1 SGDLS, CDR2 YYNGEE. The CDR3 is 15 amino acids. With V trimmed by 0 bases and J by 6 bases, 3 bases remained unmatched.

This chain links TRBV6-6 with TRBJ2-7; tentatively, D is TRBD2 (5 bases). The CDR3 length is 13 residues. The germline CDR1 and CDR2 sequences are MNHNY and SVGAGI (reference sequence). The V and J ends lost 6 bases and 5 bases respectively, with 14 bases between them. The chain's CDR3 is CASSPDYADEQYF. The CDR3 DNA is TGTGCCAGCAGCCCAGACTACGCCGACGAGCAGTACTTC.

The chain has TRBV10-3 and TRBJ2-1, with unresolved D. The V and J ends lost 7 bases and 0 bases respectively, with 10 bases between them. Germline V gene sequence: CDR1 ENHRY, CDR2 SYGVKD. The CDR3 covers 14 residues. The CDR3 coding sequence is TGTGCCATCACGGCGGATTCCTCCTACAATGAGCAGTTCTTC. Residues: CAITADSSYNEQFF.

The chain carries TRBV7-2 and TRBJ2-1; TRBD2 matches 10 bases. The junction had 8 bases not matched to a gene; V was cut back by 5 bases and J by 7 bases. Germline V gene lookup returns CDR1 SGHTA and CDR2 FQGNSA. The CDR3 totals 15 residues. CDR3 sequence (DNA): TGTGCCAGCAGCCGGCTAGCGGGAGATGGGAATGAGCAGTTCTTC. It codes for CASSRLAGDGNEQFF.

The rearrangement links TRBV30 to TRBJ2-3; 9 bases agree with TRBD1. The V gene's germline CDR1 is GTSNPN and CDR2 SVGIG (reference sequence). This CDR3 has 15 residues. Trimming at V came to 2 bases and at J to 2 bases, leaving 5 bases not matched to a gene. This chain's CDR3 is CAWSRGQGPTDTQYF. The CDR3 nucleotides read TGTGCCTGGAGTCGGGGACAGGGACCCACAGATACGCAGTATTTT.

As to this clone: Additional DNA sequences in this sample encode the identical CDR3. The V and J genes are TRBV10-3 and TRBJ2-7, with unresolved D. V lost 0 bases to trimming and J lost 6 bases, with 9 bases between them. Germline V CDR1 and CDR2: ENHRY, SYGVKD. The CDR3 sequence is 13 residues long. Written as DNA, the CDR3 is TGTGCCATCAGTGAGTCGGGCATATCCGAGCAGTACTTC. Amino acid sequence: CAISESGISEQYF.

This clone was seen a handful of times. This chain uses TRBV9 with TRBJ2-1; 11 bases agree with TRBD2. The germline V gene encodes CDR1 SGDLS and CDR2 YYNGEE. CDR3 length: 15 amino acids. Trimming at V came to 3 bases and at J to 6 bases, leaving 5 bases not matched to a gene. The CDR3 sequence is CASSATGTSGNEQFF. CDR3 sequence (DNA): TGTGCCAGCAGCGCGACCGGGACTAGCGGCAATGAGCAGTTCTTC.

The genes are TRBV4-3 and TRBJ2-2; 7 nucleotides match TRBD2. Per the germline V gene, CDR1 is LGHNA and CDR2 is YSLEER. The CDR3 runs 19 residues. Trimming cost V 1 base and J 1 base; bases outside gene matches: 12. CDR3 in amino acids: CASSQGHIAGAMNTGELFF. The CDR3 DNA sequence: TGCGCCAGCAGCCAAGGCCATATTGCGGGAGCCATGAACACCGGGGAGCTGTTTTTT.

The J gene is TRBJ1-2, the V gene TRBV7-2; D gene uncertain. In germline, CDR1 is SGHTA, CDR2 FQGNSA. Trimming pared 1 base from V and 4 bases from J, leaving 7 bases between. The CDR3 is 13 residues long. CDR3 DNA sequence: TGTGCCAGCAGCTTAGGCACAGCCTATGGCTACACCTTC. This encodes CASSLGTAYGYTF.

V is TRBV7-9 and J is TRBJ1-2; 10 bases are a match to TRBD1. This CDR3 is built from 15 residues. The germline V gene has CDR1 SEHNR and CDR2 FQNEAQ (reference sequence). With 4 bases clipped from V and 7 bases from J, the junction kept 9 bases outside the gene matches. The CDR3 reads CASSSSQDRGGGYTF. The CDR3 DNA reads TGTGCCAGCAGCTCCTCTCAGGACAGGGGGGGTGGCTACACCTTC.